Described below is a single T cell receptor (beta chain) sequence and its context. The data were obtained in a study of T cells in Graves' hyperthyroidism and ophthalmopathy. Trimming shortened V by 1 base and J by 6 bases, and 6 bases separated the two germline ends. The CDR3 is 12 amino acids. Amplified regions were TCR beta CDR3 sequences from RNA transcripts. Primed by the HTBI set, a first-round RT-PCR was run on the TCR CDR3. TCRdb processed the multiplex PCR reads anew with MiXCR; each CDR3 protein has one entry. There are about 720,000 distinct CDR3 sequences in the sample; 18% occur only once, and approximately 15% lies in the top ten.

The receptor was isolated from a woman aged 45-59 years with Graves' hyperthyroidism that later progressed to Graves' ophthalmopathy. This chain links TRBV12-3 or TRBV12-4 with TRBJ1-2, with TRBD1 as a possible D gene (5 bases). The sequenced sample consisted of blood. The CDR3 nucleotides are TGTGCCAGCAGTTTAGTCAGGGATGGCTACACCTTC. It translates to CASSLVRDGYTF.